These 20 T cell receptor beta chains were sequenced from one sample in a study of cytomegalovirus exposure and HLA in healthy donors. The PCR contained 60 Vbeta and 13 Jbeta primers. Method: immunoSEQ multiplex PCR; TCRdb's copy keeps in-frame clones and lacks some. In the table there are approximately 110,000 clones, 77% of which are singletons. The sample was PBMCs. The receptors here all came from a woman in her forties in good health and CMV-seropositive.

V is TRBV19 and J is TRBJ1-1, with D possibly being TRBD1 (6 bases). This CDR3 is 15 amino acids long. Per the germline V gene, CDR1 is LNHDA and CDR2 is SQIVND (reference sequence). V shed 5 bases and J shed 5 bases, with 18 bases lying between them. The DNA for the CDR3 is TGTGCCAGTAGTGGACAGAGAAATAGGGGAACTGAAGCTTTCTTT. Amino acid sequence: CASSGQRNRGTEAFF.

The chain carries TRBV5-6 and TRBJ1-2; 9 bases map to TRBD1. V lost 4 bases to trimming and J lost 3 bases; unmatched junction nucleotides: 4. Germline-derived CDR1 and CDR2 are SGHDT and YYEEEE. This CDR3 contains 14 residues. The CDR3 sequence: CASSLRDRDYGYTF. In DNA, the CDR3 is TGTGCCAGCAGCCTCCGGGACAGGGACTATGGCTACACCTTC.

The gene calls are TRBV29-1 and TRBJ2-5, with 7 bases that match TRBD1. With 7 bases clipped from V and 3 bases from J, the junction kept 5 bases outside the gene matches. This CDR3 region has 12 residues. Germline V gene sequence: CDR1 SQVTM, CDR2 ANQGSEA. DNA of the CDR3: TGCAGCGGGAGCAGGGGGAAAGAGACCCAGTACTTC. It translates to CSGSRGKETQYF.

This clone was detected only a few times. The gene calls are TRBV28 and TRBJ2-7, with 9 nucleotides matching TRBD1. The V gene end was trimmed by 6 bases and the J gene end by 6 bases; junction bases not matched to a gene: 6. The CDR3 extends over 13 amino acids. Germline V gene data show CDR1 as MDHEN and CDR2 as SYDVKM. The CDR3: CASRMTGGSEQYF. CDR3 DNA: TGTGCCAGCAGGATGACAGGGGGTAGCGAGCAGTACTTC. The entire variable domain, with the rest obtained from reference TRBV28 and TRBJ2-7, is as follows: DVKVTQSSRYLVKRTGEKVFLECVQDMDHENMFWYRQDPGLGLRLIYFSYDVKMKEKGDIPEGYSVSREKKERFSLILESASTNQTSMYLCASRMTGGSEQYFGPGTRLTVT.

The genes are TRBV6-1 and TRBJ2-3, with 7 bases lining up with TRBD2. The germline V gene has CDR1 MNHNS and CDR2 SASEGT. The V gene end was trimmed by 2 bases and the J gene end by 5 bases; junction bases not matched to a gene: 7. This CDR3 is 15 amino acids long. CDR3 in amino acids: CASSEFWGRGDTQYF. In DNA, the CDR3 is TGTGCCAGCAGTGAATTTTGGGGGAGGGGAGATACGCAGTATTTT.

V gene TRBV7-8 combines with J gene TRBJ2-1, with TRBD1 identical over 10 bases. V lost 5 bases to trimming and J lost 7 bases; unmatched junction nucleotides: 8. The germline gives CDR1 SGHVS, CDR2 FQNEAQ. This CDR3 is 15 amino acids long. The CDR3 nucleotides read TGTGCCAGCAGCCCACGGGACAGGGGAGTTAATGAGCAGTTCTTC. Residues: CASSPRDRGVNEQFF.

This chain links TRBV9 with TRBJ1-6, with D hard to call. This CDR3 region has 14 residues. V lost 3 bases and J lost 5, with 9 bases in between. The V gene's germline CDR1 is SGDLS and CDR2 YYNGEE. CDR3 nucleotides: TGTGCCAGCAGCGCCGGACTGGATAATTCACCCCTCCACTTT. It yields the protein CASSAGLDNSPLHF.

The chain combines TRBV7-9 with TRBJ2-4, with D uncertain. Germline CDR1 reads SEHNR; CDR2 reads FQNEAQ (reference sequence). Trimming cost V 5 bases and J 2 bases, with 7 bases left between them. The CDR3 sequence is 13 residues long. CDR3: CASSPSTKNIQYF. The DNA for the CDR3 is TGTGCCAGCAGCCCATCAACCAAAAACATTCAGTACTTC.

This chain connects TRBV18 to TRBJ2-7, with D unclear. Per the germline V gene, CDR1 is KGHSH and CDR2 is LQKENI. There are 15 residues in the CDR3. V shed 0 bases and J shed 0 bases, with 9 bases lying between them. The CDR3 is CASSPPSSGSYEQYF. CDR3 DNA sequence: TGTGCCAGCTCACCACCGTCTAGTGGCTCCTACGAGCAGTACTTC.

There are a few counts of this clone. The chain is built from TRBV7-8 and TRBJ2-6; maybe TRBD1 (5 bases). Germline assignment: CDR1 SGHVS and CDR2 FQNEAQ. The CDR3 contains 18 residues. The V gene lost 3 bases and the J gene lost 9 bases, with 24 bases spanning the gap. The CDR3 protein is CASSLNAGHPLQGNVLTF. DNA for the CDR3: TGTGCCAGCAGCTTGAATGCCGGGCACCCGCTCCAGGGCAACGTCCTGACTTTC.

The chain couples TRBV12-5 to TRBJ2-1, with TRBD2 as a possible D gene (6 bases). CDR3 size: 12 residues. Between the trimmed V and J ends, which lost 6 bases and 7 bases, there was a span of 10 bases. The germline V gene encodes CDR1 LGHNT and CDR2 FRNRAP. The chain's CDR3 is CASGAGRNEQFF. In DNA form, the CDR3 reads TGTGCTAGTGGGGCCGGGAGAAATGAGCAGTTCTTC.

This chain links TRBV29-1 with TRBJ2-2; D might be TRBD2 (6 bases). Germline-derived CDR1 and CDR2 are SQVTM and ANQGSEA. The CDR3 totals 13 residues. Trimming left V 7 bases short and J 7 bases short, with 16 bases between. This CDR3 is CSGSAREGGELFF. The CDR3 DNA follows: TGCAGCGGGTCCGCGCGGGAAGGCGGGGAGCTGTTTTTT.

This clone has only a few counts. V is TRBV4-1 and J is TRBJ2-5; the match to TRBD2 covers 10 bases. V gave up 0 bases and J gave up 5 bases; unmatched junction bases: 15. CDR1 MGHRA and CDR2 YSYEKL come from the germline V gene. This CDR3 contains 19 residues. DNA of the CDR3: TGCGCCAGCAGCCAAGATGCACTTTCTGGAGCGGGAGGGCGGGAGACCCAGTACTTC. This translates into CASSQDALSGAGGRETQYF.

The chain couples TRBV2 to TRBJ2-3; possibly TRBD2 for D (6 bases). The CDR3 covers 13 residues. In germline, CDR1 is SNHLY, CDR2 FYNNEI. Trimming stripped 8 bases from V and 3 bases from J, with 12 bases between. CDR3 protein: CASCRDSTDTQYF. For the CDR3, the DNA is TGTGCCAGCTGCCGGGACTCAACAGATACGCAGTATTTT.

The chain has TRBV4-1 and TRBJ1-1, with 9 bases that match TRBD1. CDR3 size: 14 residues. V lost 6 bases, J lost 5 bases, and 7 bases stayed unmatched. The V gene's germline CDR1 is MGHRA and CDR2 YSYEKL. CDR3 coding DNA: TGCGCCAGCAGTCGGGACAGGGCCAGGACTGAAGCTTTCTTT. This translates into CASSRDRARTEAFF.

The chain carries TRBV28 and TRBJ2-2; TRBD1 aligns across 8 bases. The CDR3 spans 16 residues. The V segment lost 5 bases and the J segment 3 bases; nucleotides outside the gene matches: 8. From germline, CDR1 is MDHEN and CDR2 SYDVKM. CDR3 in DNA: TGTGCCAGCAGTAACCAGGGGGCAGCCTACACCGGGGAGCTGTTTTTT. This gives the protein CASSNQGAAYTGELFF.

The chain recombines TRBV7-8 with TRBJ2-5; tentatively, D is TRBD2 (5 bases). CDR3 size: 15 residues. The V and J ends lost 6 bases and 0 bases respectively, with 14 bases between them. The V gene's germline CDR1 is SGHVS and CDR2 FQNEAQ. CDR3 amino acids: CASRDSKLYQETQYF. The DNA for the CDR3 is TGTGCCAGCAGGGACTCTAAATTGTACCAAGAGACCCAGTACTTC.

Written as DNA, the CDR3 is TGTGCCAGCAGCCCCGGACTAGCGGAGGGGTACGAGCAGTACTTC. Its translation: CASSPGLAEGYEQYF. The chain couples TRBV4-2 to TRBJ2-7, with 10 bases matching TRBD2. V lost 4 bases and J lost 4; bases outside the gene matches: 7. The germline V gene has CDR1 LGHNA and CDR2 YNFKEQ. The CDR3 spans 15 residues.

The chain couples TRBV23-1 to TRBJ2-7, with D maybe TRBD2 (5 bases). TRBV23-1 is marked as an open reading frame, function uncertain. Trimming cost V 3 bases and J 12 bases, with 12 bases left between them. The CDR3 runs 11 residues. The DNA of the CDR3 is TGCGCCAGCAGTCACTTAGCGTTGGGGTACTTC. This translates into CASSHLALGYF.

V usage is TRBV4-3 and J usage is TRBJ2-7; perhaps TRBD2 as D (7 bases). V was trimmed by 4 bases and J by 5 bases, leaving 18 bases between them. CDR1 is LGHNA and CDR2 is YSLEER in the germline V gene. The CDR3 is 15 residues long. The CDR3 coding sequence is TGCGCCAGCAGCCCTGGAGGGGGGGATGTGAACGAGCAGTACTTC. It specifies CASSPGGGDVNEQYF.